This entry is about one T cell receptor beta chain. What it binds is not known. Trimming cost V 1 base and J 2 bases; bases outside gene matches: 9. Germline CDR1 is SGHRS and CDR2 is YFSETQ. The CDR3 runs to 17 residues. This specimen comes from a study of T-cell memory formation after mild COVID-19. Study outcomes and limitations: Among clones contracting day 15 to 85, CD4/CD8 was balanced, whereas later expanders leaned CD4+.

One entry per CDR3 protein, called by TCRdb with MiXCR from the 5' RACE reads. This sample has roughly 370,000 distinct CDR3 sequences, with roughly 15% found just once. The clonotype comes from a man aged 18 to 30 who had mild COVID-19 (a few samples of this study predate the infection). Cell type and time point are not known. This chain joins TRBV5-1 and TRBJ1-3; TRBD1 agrees at 7 bases. Sequencing was performed on PBMCs or a T cell subset sorted from them (not recorded which). The CDR3 loop reads CASSLKTGRSPGNTIYF. The CDR3, as DNA: TGCGCCAGCAGCTTGAAGACAGGGAGGTCGCCTGGAAACACCATATATTTT.